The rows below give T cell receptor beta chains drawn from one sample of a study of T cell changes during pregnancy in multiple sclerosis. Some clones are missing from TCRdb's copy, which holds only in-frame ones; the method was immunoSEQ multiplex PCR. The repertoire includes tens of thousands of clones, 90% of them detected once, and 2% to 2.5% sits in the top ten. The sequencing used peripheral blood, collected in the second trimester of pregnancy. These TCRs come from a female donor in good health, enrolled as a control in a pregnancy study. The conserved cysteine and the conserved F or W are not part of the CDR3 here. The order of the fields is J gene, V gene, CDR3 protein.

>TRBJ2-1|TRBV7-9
ASSEASGDSYNEQF
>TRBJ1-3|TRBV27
ASSLGTPISGNTIY
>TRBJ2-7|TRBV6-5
ASTDGQGVTYEQY
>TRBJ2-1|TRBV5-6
ASSPKGADEQF
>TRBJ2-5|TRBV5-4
ASSLDLGRAETQY
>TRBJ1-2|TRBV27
ASSPLGSYGYT
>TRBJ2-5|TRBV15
ATSRAGTSLRGTQY
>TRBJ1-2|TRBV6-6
ASSSLDRGSYGYT
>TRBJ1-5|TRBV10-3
ATRQGTGSNQPQH
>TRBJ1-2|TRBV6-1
ASSEPGSGSYGYT
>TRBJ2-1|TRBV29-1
SSSRGQGYNEQF
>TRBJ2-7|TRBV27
ASSSRAGGGSYEQY
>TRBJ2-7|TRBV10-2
ASSELAGGGYEQY
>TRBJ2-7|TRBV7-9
ASTRTGTTYEQY
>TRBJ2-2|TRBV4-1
ASSQDLGPGRGNTGELF
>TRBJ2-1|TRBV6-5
ASSYSPNNEQF
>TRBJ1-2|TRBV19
ASSPGTGNGYT
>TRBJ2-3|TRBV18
ASSPLNTDTQY
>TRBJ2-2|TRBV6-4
ASTSGLYTGELF
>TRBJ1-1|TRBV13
ASSFMGHMNTEAF
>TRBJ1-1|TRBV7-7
ASSFRDSHDTEAF
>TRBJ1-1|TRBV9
ASNLRENTEAF
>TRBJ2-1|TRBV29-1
SSRSLGKVEQF
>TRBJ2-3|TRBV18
ASSPAGPPDTQY
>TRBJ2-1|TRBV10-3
AIGTSGSQLPREQF
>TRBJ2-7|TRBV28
ASTADRVAYEQY
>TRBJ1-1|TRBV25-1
ASSWGRATNTEAF